The clone carrying this T cell receptor beta chain came up many times. Its antigen remains unidentified. RNA served as the template for amplifying TCR beta CDR3 regions. After a first-round RT-PCR with HTBI primers, a second-round multiplex PCR was run. A single record per CDR3 protein comes from TCRdb applying MiXCR to the multiplex PCR reads. The profile shows 300,000 to 500,000 distinct CDR3 sequences, approximately 15% of them singletons. The length of the CDR3 is 12 residues. Trimming stripped 1 base from V and 11 bases from J, with 9 bases between. The data belong to a study of Graves' ophthalmopathy and Graves' hyperthyroidism. Study-wide results and limits: For separating ophthalmopathy from stable hyperthyroidism, a 13-signature model gave under 90% sensitivity and 75% to 83% specificity.

Sequencing was done on a sample of peripheral blood. The V gene is TRBV12-3 or TRBV12-4, the J gene TRBJ1-5; unclear D gene. The clonotype originates from a woman younger than 30 with stable Graves' hyperthyroidism. The DNA for the CDR3 is TGTGCCAGCAGTTTAGGCCCCACGGCCCAGCATTTT. Encoded protein: CASSLGPTAQHF.